This T cell receptor (beta chain) derives from a study of T cell changes during pregnancy in multiple sclerosis. This clone was found once. Generated by immunoSEQ multiplex PCR, the TCRdb table keeps only in-frame clones and is missing some. The repertoire consists of some 80,000 clones, with roughly 90% occurring once and the leading ten covering more than 0.8%. The sequencing here drew on peripheral blood, taken in the first trimester of pregnancy. This clonotype was sampled from a female donor in good health, enrolled as a control in a pregnancy study.

The CDR3 DNA sequence: TGCGCCAGCAGCCAACGAGCGGGAGGAGGTTCGGAGACCCAGTACTTC. Translated: CASSQRAGGGSETQYF. V is TRBV4-1 and J is TRBJ2-5; TRBD2 matches at 9 bases. Germline V gene data show CDR1 as MGHRA and CDR2 as YSYEKL. V trimming: 2 bases; J trimming: 5 bases; junction bases outside the gene matches: 9. This CDR3 comprises 16 residues.